This T cell receptor (beta chain) was identified in a study of tumor-infiltrating lymphocytes in localized non-small cell lung cancer. The germline CDR1 and CDR2 sequences are SGHRS and YFSETQ. CDR3 length equals 13 residues. Trimming removed 1 base from V and 7 bases from J, with 11 bases in between. Clones were sequenced by immunoSEQ multiplex PCR, and TCRdb holds only the in-frame ones, with some missing. The sample contains about 8,000 clones, approximately 60% of which appear only once. Sequencing was performed on uninvolved lung tissue not adjacent to the tumor. The chain has TRBV5-1 and TRBJ1-1; D unclear. This clonotype was sampled from a human donor with non-small cell lung cancer. CDR3 nucleotide sequence: TGCGCCAGCAGCTTGTATGGCGCCAATGAAGCTTTCTTT. Translation gives CASSLYGANEAFF.